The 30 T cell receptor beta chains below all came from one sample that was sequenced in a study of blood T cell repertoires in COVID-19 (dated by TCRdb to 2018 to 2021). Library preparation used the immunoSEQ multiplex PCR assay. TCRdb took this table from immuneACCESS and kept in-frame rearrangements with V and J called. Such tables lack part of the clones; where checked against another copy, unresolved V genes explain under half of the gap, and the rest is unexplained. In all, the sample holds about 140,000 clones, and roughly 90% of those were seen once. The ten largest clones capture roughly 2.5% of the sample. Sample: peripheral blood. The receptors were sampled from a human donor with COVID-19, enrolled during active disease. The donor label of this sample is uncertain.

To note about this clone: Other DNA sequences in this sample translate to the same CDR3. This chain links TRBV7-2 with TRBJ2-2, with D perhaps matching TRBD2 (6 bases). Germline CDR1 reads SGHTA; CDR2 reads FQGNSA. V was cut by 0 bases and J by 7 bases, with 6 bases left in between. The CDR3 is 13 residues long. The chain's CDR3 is CASSLARGGELFF. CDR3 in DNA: TGTGCCAGCAGCTTAGCGCGGGGCGGGGAGCTGTTTTTT.

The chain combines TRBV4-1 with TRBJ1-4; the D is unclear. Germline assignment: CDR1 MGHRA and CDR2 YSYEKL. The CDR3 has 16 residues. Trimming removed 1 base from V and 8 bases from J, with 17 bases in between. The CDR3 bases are TGCGCCAGCAGCCAAGTCAGGAGGCTCAGGACCGAAAAACTGTTTTTT. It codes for CASSQVRRLRTEKLFF.

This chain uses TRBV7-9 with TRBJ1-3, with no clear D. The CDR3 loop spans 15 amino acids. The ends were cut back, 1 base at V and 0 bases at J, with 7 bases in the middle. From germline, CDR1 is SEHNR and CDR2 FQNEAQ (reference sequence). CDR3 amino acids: CASSLGAASGNTIYF. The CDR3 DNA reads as TGTGCCAGCAGCTTAGGGGCAGCCTCTGGAAACACCATATATTTT.

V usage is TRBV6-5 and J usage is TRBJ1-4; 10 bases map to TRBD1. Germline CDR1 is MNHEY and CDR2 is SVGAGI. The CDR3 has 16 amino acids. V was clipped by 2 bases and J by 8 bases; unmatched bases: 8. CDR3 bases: TGTGCCAGCAGTTACCGGAGGGACAGGGGAGAAGAAAAACTGTTTTTT. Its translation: CASSYRRDRGEEKLFF.

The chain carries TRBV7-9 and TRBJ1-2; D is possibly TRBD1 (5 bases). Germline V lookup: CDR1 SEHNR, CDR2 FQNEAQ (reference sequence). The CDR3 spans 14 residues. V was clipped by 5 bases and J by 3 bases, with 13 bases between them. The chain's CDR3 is CASSPSGGDYGYTF. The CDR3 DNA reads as TGTGCCAGCAGCCCCTCGGGGGGGGACTATGGCTACACCTTC.

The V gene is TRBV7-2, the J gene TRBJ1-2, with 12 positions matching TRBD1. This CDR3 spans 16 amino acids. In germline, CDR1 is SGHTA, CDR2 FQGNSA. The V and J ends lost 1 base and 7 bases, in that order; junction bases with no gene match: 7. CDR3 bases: TGTGCCAGCAGCTTAGGGGGGACAGGGGGCATCAGTGGCTACACCTTC. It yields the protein CASSLGGTGGISGYTF. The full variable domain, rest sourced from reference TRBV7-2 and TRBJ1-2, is GAGVSQSPSNKVTEKGKDVELRCDPISGHTALYWYRQSLGQGLEFLIYFQGNSAPDKSGLPSDRFSAERTGGSVSTLTIQRTQQEDSAVYLCASSLGGTGGISGYTFGSGTRLTVV.

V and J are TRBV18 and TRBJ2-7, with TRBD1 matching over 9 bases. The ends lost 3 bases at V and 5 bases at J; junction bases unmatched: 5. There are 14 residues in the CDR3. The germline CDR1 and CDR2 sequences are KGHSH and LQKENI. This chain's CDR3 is CASSPRDRDHEQYF. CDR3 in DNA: TGTGCCAGCTCACCCCGGGACAGGGACCACGAGCAGTACTTC.

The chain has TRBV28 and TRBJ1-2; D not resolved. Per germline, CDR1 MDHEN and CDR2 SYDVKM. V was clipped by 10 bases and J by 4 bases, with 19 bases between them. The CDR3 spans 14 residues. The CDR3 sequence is CATQPPLEIYGYTF. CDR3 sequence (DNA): TGTGCCACCCAGCCTCCTCTGGAGATCTATGGCTACACCTTC.

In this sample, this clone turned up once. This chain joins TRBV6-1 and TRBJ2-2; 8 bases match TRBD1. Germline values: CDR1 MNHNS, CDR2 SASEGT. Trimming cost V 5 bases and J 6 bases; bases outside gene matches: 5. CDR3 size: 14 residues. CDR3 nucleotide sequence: TGTGCCAGCAGTTCCCGGACAGGGTCCGGGGAGCTGTTTTTT. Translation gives CASSSRTGSGELFF.

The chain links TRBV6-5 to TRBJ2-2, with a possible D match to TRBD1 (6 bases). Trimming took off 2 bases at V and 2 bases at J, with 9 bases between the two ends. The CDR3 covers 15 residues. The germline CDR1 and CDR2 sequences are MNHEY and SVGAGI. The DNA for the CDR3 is TGTGCCAGCAGTTACGGGGACACTAACACCGGGGAGCTGTTTTTT. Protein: CASSYGDTNTGELFF.

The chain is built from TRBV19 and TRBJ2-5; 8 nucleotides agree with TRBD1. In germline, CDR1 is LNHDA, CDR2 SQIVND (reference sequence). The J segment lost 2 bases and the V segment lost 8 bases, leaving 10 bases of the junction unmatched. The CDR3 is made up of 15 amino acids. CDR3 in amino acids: CASSTRTGRQETQYF. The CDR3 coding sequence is TGTGCCAGTTCTACTCGGACAGGGCGACAAGAGACCCAGTACTTC.

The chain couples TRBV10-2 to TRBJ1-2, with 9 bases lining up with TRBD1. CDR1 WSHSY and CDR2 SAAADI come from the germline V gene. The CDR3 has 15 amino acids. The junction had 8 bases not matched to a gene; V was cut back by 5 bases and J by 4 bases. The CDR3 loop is CASSFRQGVTYGYTF. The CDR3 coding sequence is TGCGCCAGCAGTTTTCGACAGGGGGTAACCTATGGCTACACCTTC.

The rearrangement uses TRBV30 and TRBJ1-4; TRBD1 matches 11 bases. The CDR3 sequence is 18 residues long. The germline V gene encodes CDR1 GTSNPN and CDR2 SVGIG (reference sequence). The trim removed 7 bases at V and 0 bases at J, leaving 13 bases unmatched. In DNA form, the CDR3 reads TGTGCCTCGACGGGACAGGGGGTCAAGTTTCCAACTAATGAAAAACTGTTTTTT. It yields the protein CASTGQGVKFPTNEKLFF.

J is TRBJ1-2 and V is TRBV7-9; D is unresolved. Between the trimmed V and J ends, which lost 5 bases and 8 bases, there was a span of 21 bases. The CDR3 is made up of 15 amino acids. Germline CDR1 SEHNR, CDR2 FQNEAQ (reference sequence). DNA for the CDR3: TGTGCCAGCAGCCTCTCTCGAGGAGTGGAAGAGGGCTACACCTTC. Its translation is CASSLSRGVEEGYTF.

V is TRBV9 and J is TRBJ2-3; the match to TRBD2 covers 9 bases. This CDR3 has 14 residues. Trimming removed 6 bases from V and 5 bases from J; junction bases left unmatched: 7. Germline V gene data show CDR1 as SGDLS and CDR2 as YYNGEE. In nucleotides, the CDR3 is TGTGCCAGCAACCAAGCGGGAGGAAAAGATACGCAGTATTTT. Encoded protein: CASNQAGGKDTQYF.

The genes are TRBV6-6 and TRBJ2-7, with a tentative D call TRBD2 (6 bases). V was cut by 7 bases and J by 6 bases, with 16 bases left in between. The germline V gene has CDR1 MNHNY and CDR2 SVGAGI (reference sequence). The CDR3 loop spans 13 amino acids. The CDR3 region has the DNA TGTGCCAGCAATCCCTCTAGCGATCCCGAGCAGTACTTC. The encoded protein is CASNPSSDPEQYF.

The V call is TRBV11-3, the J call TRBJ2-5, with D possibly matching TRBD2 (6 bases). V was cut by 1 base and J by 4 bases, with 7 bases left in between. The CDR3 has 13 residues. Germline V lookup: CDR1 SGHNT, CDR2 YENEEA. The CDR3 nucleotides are TGTGCCAGCAGCTTAGGACTAGGAGAGACCCAGTACTTC. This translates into CASSLGLGETQYF. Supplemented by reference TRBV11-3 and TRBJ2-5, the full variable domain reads EAGVVQSPRYKIIEKKQPVAFWCNPISGHNTLYWYLQNLGQGPELLIRYENEEAVDDSQLPKDRFSAERLKGVDSTLKIQPAELGDSAVYLCASSLGLGETQYFGPGTRLLVL.

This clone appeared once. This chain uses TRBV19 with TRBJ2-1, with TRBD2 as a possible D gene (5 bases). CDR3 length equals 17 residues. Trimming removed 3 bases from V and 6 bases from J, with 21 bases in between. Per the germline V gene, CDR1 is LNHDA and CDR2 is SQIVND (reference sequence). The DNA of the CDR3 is TGTGCCAGTAGTATCAGGCCCCGGGATCCGATCCTCAATGAGCAGTTCTTC. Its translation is CASSIRPRDPILNEQFF. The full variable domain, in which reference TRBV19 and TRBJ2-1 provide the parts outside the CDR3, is DGGITQSPKYLFRKEGQNVTLSCEQNLNHDAMYWYRQDPGQGLRLIYYSQIVNDFQKGDIAEGYSVSREKKESFPLTVTSAQKNPTAFYLCASSIRPRDPILNEQFFGPGTRLTVL.

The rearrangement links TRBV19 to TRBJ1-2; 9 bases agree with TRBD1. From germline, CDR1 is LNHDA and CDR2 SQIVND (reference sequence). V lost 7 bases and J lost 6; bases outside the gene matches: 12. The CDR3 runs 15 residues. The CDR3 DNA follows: TGTGCCAGTACCTTGGGACAGGGCGTTCTTCATGGCTACACCTTC. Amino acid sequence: CASTLGQGVLHGYTF. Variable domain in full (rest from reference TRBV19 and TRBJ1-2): DGGITQSPKYLFRKEGQNVTLSCEQNLNHDAMYWYRQDPGQGLRLIYYSQIVNDFQKGDIAEGYSVSREKKESFPLTVTSAQKNPTAFYLCASTLGQGVLHGYTFGSGTRLTVV.

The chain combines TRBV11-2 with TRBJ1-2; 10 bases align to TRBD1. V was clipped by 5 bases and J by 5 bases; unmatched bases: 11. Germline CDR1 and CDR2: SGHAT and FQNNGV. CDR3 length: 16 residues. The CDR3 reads CASSAMPGQGLYGYTF. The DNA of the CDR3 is TGTGCCAGCAGCGCCATGCCGGGACAGGGGCTGTATGGCTACACCTTC.

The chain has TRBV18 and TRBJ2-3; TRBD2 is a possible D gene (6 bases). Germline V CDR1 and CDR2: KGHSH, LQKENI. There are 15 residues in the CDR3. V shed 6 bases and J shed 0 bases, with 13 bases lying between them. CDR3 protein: CASSSARGSTDTQYF. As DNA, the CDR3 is TGTGCCAGCTCGTCCGCGCGGGGTAGCACAGATACGCAGTATTTT.

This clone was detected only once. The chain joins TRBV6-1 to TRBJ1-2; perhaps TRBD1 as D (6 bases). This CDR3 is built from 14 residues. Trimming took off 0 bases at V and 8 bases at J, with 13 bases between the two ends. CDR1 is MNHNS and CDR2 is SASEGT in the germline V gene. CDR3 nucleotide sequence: TGTGCCAGCAGTGAAGCTGACGGCCAGGGGGGCTACACCTTC. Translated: CASSEADGQGGYTF.

CDR3 DNA sequence: TGTGCCAGCAGTTTACCCCCAGGGTCCGAAGCTTTCTTT. Protein product: CASSLPPGSEAFF. The V call is TRBV12-3 or TRBV12-4, the J call TRBJ1-1, with D possibly matching TRBD1 (5 bases). The V end was cut by 2 bases, the J end by 8 bases, with 12 bases between. The CDR3 covers 13 residues.

This CDR3 reads CASSLGTGTYEQYF. DNA for the CDR3: TGTGCCAGCAGCTTAGGGACAGGCACCTACGAGCAGTACTTC. The chain joins TRBV13 to TRBJ2-7; D is possibly TRBD1 (6 bases). The germline CDR1 and CDR2 sequences are PRHDT and FYEKMQ (reference sequence). Trimming shortened V by 0 bases and J by 2 bases, and 8 bases separated the two germline ends. The CDR3 totals 14 residues.

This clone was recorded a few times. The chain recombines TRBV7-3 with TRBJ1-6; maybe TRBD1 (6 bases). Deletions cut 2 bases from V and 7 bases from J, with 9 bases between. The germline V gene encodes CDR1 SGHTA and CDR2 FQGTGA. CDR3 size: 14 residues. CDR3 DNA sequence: TGTGCCAGCAGCTTAGGAAGGGGGAATTCACCCCTCCACTTT. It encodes CASSLGRGNSPLHF.

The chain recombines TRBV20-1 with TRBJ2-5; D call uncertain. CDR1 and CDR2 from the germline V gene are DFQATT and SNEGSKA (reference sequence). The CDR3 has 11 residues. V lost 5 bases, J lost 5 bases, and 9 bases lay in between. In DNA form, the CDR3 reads TGCAGTGCTTTCGCAGCGGAGACCCAGTACTTC. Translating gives CSAFAAETQYF.

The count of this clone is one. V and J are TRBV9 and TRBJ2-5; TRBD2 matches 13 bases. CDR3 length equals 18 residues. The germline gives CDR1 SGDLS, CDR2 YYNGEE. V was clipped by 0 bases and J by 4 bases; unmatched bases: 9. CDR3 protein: CASSVGSLAGGLGETQYF. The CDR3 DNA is TGTGCCAGCAGCGTAGGATCACTAGCGGGGGGGCTGGGAGAGACCCAGTACTTC.

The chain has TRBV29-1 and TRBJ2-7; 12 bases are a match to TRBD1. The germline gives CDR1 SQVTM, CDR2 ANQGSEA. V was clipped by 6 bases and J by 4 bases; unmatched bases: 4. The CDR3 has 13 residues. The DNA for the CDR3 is TGCAGCGTCCCGGGACAGGGGGCGTACGAGCAGTACTTC. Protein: CSVPGQGAYEQYF.

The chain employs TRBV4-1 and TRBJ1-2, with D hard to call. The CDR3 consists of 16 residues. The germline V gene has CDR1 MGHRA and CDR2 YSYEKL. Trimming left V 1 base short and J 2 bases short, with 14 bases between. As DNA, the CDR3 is TGCGCCAGCAGCCAAGGGCTGGCTAGCCTGAACTATGGCTACACCTTC. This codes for CASSQGLASLNYGYTF.

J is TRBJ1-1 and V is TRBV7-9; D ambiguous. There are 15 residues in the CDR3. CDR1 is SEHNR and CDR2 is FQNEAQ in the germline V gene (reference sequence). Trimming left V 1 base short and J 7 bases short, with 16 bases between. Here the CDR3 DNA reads TGTGCCAGCAGCTTAGAGTCAGGTGAGGGAGTTGAAGCTTTCTTT. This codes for CASSLESGEGVEAFF.